The subject of this entry is one T cell receptor (beta chain). This entry belongs to a study of blood T cell repertoires in COVID-19. The overall study: The United States, Italy and Spain were the sources of the acute and convalescent COVID-19 samples. Sample material is recorded as cDNA or gDNA derived from T cells, B-cell-depleted T cells, or PBMCs.

The repertoire was sequenced with immunoSEQ multiplex PCR; TCRdb's copy has only in-frame clones and lacks some. The repertoire has 15,000 to 20,000 clones, 91% of them found once; the top ten carry approximately 4.2%. This CDR3 spans 13 amino acids. The germline V gene encodes CDR1 LNHDA and CDR2 SQIVND (reference sequence). V was cut by 11 bases and J by 5 bases, with 17 bases left in between. The sequencing input was peripheral blood. This sequence originates from a man in his fifties or sixties with active COVID-19. The chain carries TRBV19 and TRBJ2-3, with D perhaps TRBD1 (5 bases). CDR3 sequence reads: CACRALGEDTQYF. In DNA form, the CDR3 reads TGTGCCTGCAGGGCCCTCGGTGAAGATACGCAGTATTTT.